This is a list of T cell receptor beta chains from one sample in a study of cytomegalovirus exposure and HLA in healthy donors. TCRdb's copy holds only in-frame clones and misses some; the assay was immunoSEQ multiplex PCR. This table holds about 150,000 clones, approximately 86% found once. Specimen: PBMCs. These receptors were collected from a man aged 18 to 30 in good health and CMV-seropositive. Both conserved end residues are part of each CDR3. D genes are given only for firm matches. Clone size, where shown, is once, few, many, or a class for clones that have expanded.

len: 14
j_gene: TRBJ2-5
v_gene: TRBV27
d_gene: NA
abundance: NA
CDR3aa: CASRASAGKETQYF

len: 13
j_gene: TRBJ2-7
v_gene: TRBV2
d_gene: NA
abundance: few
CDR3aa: CASSVGSSYEQYF

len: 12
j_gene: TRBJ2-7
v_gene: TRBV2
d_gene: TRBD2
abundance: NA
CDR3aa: CASRLAGREQYF

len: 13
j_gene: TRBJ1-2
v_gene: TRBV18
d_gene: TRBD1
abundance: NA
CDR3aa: CASSPGQAYGYTF

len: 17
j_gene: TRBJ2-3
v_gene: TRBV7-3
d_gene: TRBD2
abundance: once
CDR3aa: CASSYGPSGRPTDTQYF

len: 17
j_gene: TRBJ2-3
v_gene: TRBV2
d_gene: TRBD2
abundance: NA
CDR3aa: CASRDRGLAGFTDTQYF

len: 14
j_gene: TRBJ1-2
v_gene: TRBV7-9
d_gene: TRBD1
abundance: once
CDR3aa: CASSSTGGDYGYTF

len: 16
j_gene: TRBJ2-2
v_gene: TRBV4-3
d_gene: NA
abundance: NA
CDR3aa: CASSQYRDSPPGELFF

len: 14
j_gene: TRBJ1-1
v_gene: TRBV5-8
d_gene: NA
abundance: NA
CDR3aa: CASSLGVGGTEAFF

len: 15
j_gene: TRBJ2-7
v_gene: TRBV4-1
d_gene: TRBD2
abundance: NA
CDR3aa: CASSQGSGGAYEQYF

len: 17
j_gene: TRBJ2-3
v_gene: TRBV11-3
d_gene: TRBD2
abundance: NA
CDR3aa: CASSPGLAGGRTDTQYF

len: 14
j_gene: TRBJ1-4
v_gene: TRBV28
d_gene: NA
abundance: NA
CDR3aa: CASSATGLEEKLFF

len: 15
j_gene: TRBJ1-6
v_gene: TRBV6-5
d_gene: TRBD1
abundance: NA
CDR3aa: CASNRDSSYNSPLHF

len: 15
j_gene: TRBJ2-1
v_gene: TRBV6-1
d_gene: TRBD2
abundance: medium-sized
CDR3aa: CASSDRTSGLNEQFF

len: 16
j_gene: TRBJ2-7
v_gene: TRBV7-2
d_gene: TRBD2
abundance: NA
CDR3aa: CASSTQLAGGMREQYF

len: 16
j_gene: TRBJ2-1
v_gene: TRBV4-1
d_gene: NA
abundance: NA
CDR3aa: CASSQERRVSYNEQFF

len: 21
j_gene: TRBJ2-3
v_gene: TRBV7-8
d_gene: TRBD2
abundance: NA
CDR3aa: CASSLGRGGTSGIASTDTQYF

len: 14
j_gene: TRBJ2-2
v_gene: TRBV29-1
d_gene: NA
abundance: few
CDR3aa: CSASSQAITGELFF

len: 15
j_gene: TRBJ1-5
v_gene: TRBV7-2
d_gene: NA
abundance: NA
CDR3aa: CASSLGGVGIQPQHF

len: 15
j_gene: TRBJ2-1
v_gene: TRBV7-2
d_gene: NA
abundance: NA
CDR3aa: CASSRDTFSYNEQFF

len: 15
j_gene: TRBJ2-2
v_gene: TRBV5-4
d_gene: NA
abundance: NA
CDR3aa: CASSLGASNTGELFF

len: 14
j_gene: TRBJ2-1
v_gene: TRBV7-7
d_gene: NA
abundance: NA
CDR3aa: CASSLALDRGEQFF